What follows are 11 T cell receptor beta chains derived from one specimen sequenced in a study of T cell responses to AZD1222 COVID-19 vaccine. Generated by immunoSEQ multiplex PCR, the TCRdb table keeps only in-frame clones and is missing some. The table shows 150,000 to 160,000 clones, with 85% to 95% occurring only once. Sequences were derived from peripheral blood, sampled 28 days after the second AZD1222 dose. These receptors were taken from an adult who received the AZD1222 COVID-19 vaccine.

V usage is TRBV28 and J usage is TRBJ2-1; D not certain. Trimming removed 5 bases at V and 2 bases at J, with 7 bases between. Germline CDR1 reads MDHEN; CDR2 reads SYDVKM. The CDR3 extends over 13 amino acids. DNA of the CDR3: TGTGCCAGCAGTGCGTTTCCCTACAATGAGCAGTTCTTC. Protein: CASSAFPYNEQFF.

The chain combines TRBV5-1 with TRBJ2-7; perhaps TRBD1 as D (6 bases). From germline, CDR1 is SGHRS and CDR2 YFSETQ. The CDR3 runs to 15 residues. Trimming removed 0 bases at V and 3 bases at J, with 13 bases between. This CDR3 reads CASSLAWGPGYEQYF. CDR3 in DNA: TGCGCCAGCAGCTTGGCATGGGGGCCCGGCTACGAGCAGTACTTC.

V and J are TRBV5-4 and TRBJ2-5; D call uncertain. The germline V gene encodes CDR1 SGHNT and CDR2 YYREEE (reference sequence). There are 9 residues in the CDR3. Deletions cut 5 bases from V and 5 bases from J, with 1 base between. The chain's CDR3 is CASRETQYF. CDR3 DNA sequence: TGTGCCAGCAGGGAGACCCAGTACTTC. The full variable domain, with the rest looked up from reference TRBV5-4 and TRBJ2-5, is ETGVTQSPTHLIKTRGQQVTLRCSSQSGHNTVSWYQQALGQGPQFIFQYYREEENGRGNFPPRFSGLQFPNYSSELNVNALELDDSALYLCASRETQYFGPGTRLLVL.

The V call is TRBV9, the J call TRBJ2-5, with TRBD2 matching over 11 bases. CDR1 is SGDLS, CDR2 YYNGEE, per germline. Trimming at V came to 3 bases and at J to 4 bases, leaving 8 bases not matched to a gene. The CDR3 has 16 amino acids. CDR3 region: CASSAHSGGAGETQYF. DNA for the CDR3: TGTGCCAGCAGCGCACATAGCGGGGGGGCCGGAGAGACCCAGTACTTC.

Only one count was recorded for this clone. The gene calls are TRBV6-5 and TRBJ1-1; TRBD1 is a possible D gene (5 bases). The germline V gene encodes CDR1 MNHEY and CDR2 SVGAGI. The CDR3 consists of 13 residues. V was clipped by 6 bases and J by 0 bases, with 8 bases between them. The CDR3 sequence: CASRTEMNTEAFF. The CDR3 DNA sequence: TGTGCCAGCAGGACAGAAATGAACACTGAAGCTTTCTTT.

The CDR3 protein is CASSQGLQETQYF. CDR3 DNA sequence: TGCGCCAGCAGCCAAGGCCTACAAGAGACCCAGTACTTC. V usage is TRBV4-1 and J usage is TRBJ2-5; D is unclear. CDR1 is MGHRA, CDR2 YSYEKL, per germline. This CDR3 spans 13 amino acids. Between the trimmed V and J ends, which lost 1 base and 2 bases, there was a span of 5 bases.

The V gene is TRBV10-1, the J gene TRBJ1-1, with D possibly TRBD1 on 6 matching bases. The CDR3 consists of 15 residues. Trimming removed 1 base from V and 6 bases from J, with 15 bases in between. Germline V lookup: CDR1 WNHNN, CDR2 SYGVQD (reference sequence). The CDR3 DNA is TGCGCCAGCAGTGAGTTACAGGGAGGAGCGGCTGAAGCTTTCTTT. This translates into CASSELQGGAAEAFF.

The CDR3 spells CASSLTGTDLLNTEAFF. Written as DNA, the CDR3 is TGCGCCAGCAGCCTAACCGGGACAGATCTTTTGAACACTGAAGCTTTCTTT. The chain links TRBV5-1 to TRBJ1-1; 7 bases match TRBD1. Trimming at V came to 4 bases and at J to 0 bases, leaving 12 bases not matched to a gene. Germline-derived CDR1 and CDR2 are SGHRS and YFSETQ. This CDR3 is 17 amino acids long.

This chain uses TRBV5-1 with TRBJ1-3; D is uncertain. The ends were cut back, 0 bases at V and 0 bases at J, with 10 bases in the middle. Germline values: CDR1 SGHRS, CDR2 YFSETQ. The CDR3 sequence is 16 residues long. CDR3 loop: CASSLDGRPSGNTIYF. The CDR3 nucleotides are TGCGCCAGCAGCTTGGATGGACGGCCCTCTGGAAACACCATATATTTT.

In DNA form, the CDR3 reads TGTGCCAGTAGTCCCTCCCAGGGGGTCCAGTACTTC. Protein: CASSPSQGVQYF. The genes are TRBV19 and TRBJ2-5; 7 nucleotides align to TRBD1. J was trimmed by 10 bases and V by 5 bases; bases with no gene match: 7. The germline gives CDR1 LNHDA, CDR2 SQIVND (reference sequence). This CDR3 has 12 residues.

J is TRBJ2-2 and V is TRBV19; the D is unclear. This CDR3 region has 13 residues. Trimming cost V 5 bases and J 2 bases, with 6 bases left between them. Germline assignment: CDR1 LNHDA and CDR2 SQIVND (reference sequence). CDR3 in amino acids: CASSVRNTGELFF. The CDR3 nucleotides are TGTGCCAGTAGTGTACGCAACACCGGGGAGCTGTTTTTT.